Given below is one T cell receptor (beta chain) in context. The antigen remains unidentified. The data are from a study of blood T cells in healthy people across ages. Study background: Template-switching capture recovered about one barcoded beta molecule per two T cells.

Whole-study results and caveats: Any changes in expanded clonotypes were possibly confounded, as donor CMV status remained unknown.

Primed by a sample-barcoded 5' primer and a J-beta primer mix, a second PCR proceeded for roughly 7 to 11 cycles. Each of the samples gave a minimum of 2.5 million paired-end reads that contained CDR3. One entry per CDR3 protein results from TCRdb running MiXCR on the 5' RACE reads. The sample carries around 1,800,000 distinct CDR3 sequences, approximately 39% recorded once. The V gene's germline CDR1 is LNHDA and CDR2 SQIVND (reference sequence). The CDR3 length is 15 residues. Trimming cost V 5 bases and J 1 base; bases outside gene matches: 8. Sample: blood. This receptor was taken from a human donor in good health. The V gene is TRBV19, the J gene TRBJ2-7, with 7 bases lining up with TRBD1. This CDR3 is CASSSRPGQSYEQYF. CDR3 coding DNA: TGTGCCAGTAGTTCGAGGCCGGGACAGTCCTACGAGCAGTACTTC.